This T cell receptor (beta chain) was captured in a study of T-cell reconstitution after alpha-beta-depleted transplantation in children. Study findings and constraints: Reported findings indicate that, about two months after transplant, alpha-beta T cells came from several hundred expanded clones, which were derived from non-depleted graft cells. Among T cells one year after transplant, newly produced cells accounted for most counts and diversity. From surviving recipient T cells and thymic progenitors came the high day-60 TCRbeta diversity observed in some patients.

Unique molecular identifiers were incorporated during preparation of the TCRbeta library. TCRdb re-called the PCR reads through MiXCR, storing one row per CDR3 protein. The top ten clones hold around 7.5% of a sample with 250,000 to 300,000 distinct CDR3 sequences, around a tenth of them seen once. In its sample, this clonotype was seen many times. Its antigen is undetermined. Per germline, CDR1 SQVTM and CDR2 ANQGSEA. V lost 4 bases to trimming and J lost 1 base; unmatched junction nucleotides: 4. CDR3 length equals 13 residues. This chain connects TRBV29-1 to TRBJ2-7; 7 bases line up with TRBD1. The sequence derives from a boy under three years old with acute myeloid leukemia, due to receive a stem cell transplant. The sample in question was PBMCs, obtained before TCRalphabeta/CD19-depleted stem cell transplant. CDR3 in amino acids: CSVAWTGSYEQYF. The CDR3 coding sequence is TGCAGCGTTGCCTGGACAGGATCCTACGAGCAGTACTTC.